The 19 T cell receptor beta chains listed next were all sequenced from one sample in a study of cytomegalovirus exposure and HLA in healthy donors. Both 60 Vbeta primers and 13 Jbeta primers went into the PCR. TCRdb's table, derived via immunoSEQ multiplex PCR, lists solely in-frame clones and lacks some. The sample carries around 160,000 clones, approximately 80% recorded once. Sequenced: PBMCs. These receptors were obtained from a woman aged 40 to 50 in good health and CMV-seropositive.

The rearrangement uses TRBV7-9 and TRBJ2-7, with D possibly matching TRBD1 (5 bases). CDR3 length: 14 amino acids. The V gene's germline CDR1 is SEHNR and CDR2 FQNEAQ (reference sequence). V lost 5 bases, J lost 2 bases, and 13 bases lay in between. For the CDR3, the DNA is TGTGCCAGCAGCCATCCGGACAAAACCTACGAGCAGTACTTC. Translating gives CASSHPDKTYEQYF.

The chain combines TRBV5-5 with TRBJ2-3, with TRBD2 identical over 9 bases. The V segment lost 0 bases and the J segment 0 bases; nucleotides outside the gene matches: 2. CDR1 is SGHKS, CDR2 YYEKEE, per germline (reference sequence). The CDR3 is 16 amino acids. As DNA, the CDR3 is TGTGCCAGCAGCTTGGATCTAGCGGGAAGCACAGATACGCAGTATTTT. It codes for CASSLDLAGSTDTQYF.

The chain recombines TRBV7-2 with TRBJ2-5, with TRBD2 matching over 9 bases. There are 15 residues in the CDR3. The germline CDR1 and CDR2 sequences are SGHTA and FQGNSA. V gave up 1 base and J gave up 4 bases; unmatched junction bases: 4. CDR3 DNA sequence: TGTGCCAGCAGCTTAGTCATAGCGGGGGTAGAGACCCAGTACTTC. Protein sequence: CASSLVIAGVETQYF.

The rearrangement joins TRBV30 to TRBJ1-5; the D is unclear. V lost 2 bases, J lost 0 bases, and 8 bases lay in between. In germline, CDR1 is GTSNPN, CDR2 SVGIG (reference sequence). The CDR3 extends over 14 amino acids. The CDR3 reads CAWSRSDSNQPQHF. The CDR3 bases are TGTGCCTGGAGTCGCAGCGATAGCAATCAGCCCCAGCATTTT.

V gene TRBV11-3 combines with J gene TRBJ2-7; tentative D call: TRBD1 (5 bases). This CDR3 region has 15 residues. The germline V gene encodes CDR1 SGHNT and CDR2 YENEEA. With 3 bases removed from V and 0 bases from J, the gap between germline ends came to 12 bases. CDR3 protein: CASSFGRVNSYEQYF. Here the CDR3 DNA reads TGTGCCAGCAGCTTCGGCAGGGTCAACTCCTACGAGCAGTACTTC.

The CDR3 DNA is TGTGCCAGCAGCCAAGGGACAGGGATGGGGGAGCAGTACTTC. Its translation is CASSQGTGMGEQYF. The genes are TRBV6-5 and TRBJ2-5; 9 bases are a match to TRBD1. CDR1 MNHEY and CDR2 SVGAGI come from the germline V gene. The V and J ends lost 6 bases and 11 bases, in that order; junction bases with no gene match: 13. The CDR3 spans 14 residues.

The V gene is TRBV19, the J gene TRBJ1-1; D perhaps matches TRBD1 (6 bases). CDR3 size: 16 residues. Per the germline V gene, CDR1 is LNHDA and CDR2 is SQIVND (reference sequence). Trimming took off 6 bases at V and 5 bases at J, with 22 bases between the two ends. The CDR3 here is CASSPNGRQDLTEAFF. Here the CDR3 DNA reads TGTGCCAGTAGCCCAAATGGGAGACAGGACTTAACTGAAGCTTTCTTT.

The chain employs TRBV7-9 and TRBJ1-3; D is perhaps TRBD1 (5 bases). The CDR3 totals 15 residues. Germline V gene sequence: CDR1 SEHNR, CDR2 FQNEAQ (reference sequence). V lost 2 bases, J lost 0 bases, and 8 bases lay in between. The CDR3, as DNA: TGTGCCAGCAGCTTACAGGGTTTCTCTGGAAACACCATATATTTT. Translated: CASSLQGFSGNTIYF.

The chain couples TRBV30 to TRBJ2-1; a weak D match, TRBD2 (6 bases). The CDR3 runs 11 residues. The ends were cut back, 1 base at V and 10 bases at J, with 8 bases in the middle. Germline loops: CDR1 GTSNPN, CDR2 SVGIG (reference sequence). CDR3 DNA sequence: TGTGCCTGGAGTGGGAGCGGGGAGCAGTTCTTC. Protein sequence: CAWSGSGEQFF. Based on the CDR3 plus reference TRBV30 and TRBJ2-1, the full variable domain is SQTIHQWPATLVQPVGSPLSLECTVEGTSNPNLYWYRQAAGRGLQLLFYSVGIGQISSEVPQNLSASRPQDRQFILSSKKLLLSDSGFYLCAWSGSGEQFFGPGTRLTVL.

This chain joins TRBV6-5 and TRBJ2-7; D is uncertain. Trimming removed 2 bases from V and 3 bases from J, with 11 bases in between. Germline CDR1 reads MNHEY; CDR2 reads SVGAGI. This CDR3 is 14 amino acids long. CDR3 in amino acids: CASSYGLDDYEQYF. The CDR3, as DNA: TGTGCCAGCAGTTACGGGCTGGATGACTACGAGCAGTACTTC.

The V and J genes are TRBV29-1 and TRBJ1-2, with 7 bases identical to TRBD1. Germline values: CDR1 SQVTM, CDR2 ANQGSEA. The CDR3 is 15 residues long. With V trimmed by 8 bases and J by 0 bases, 12 bases remained unmatched. This CDR3 is CSPPDRRRPNYGYTF. The CDR3 DNA sequence: TGCAGCCCCCCGGACAGGAGAAGGCCTAACTATGGCTACACCTTC.

This clone was found once. This chain uses TRBV5-1 with TRBJ2-1; D is possibly TRBD2 (6 bases). The V gene's germline CDR1 is SGHRS and CDR2 YFSETQ. The CDR3 has 16 amino acids. The ends were cut back, 0 bases at V and 4 bases at J, with 14 bases in the middle. CDR3 coding DNA: TGCGCCAGCAGCTTGGCTGGGGACTCAGGGTACAATGAGCAGTTCTTC. This codes for CASSLAGDSGYNEQFF. Full variable domain (outside the CDR3, taken from reference TRBV5-1 and TRBJ2-1): KAGVTQTPRYLIKTRGQQVTLSCSPISGHRSVSWYQQTPGQGLQFLFEYFSETQRNKGNFPGRFSGRQFSNSRSEMNVSTLELGDSALYLCASSLAGDSGYNEQFFGPGTRLTVL.

The chain links TRBV19 to TRBJ2-3; 7 nucleotides line up with TRBD2. Germline V gene lookup returns CDR1 LNHDA and CDR2 SQIVND (reference sequence). This CDR3 comprises 14 residues. Unmatched junction bases numbered 8, after V lost 6 bases and J lost 5 bases. CDR3 sequence (DNA): TGTGCCAGTAGGCCCTCGGGAGGTGGAGATACGCAGTATTTT. Translation gives CASRPSGGGDTQYF.

This clone was counted once. The V and J genes are TRBV10-1 and TRBJ2-1; TRBD2 matches at 8 bases. The CDR3 is 13 residues long. V shed 0 bases, J shed 9 bases, and the junction held 1 base outside the gene matches. CDR1 is WNHNN and CDR2 is SYGVQD in the germline V gene (reference sequence). CDR3 amino acids: CASSESRGGEQFF. The CDR3, as DNA: TGCGCCAGCAGTGAGTCTCGGGGGGGTGAGCAGTTCTTC.

The V call is TRBV9, the J call TRBJ1-2; TRBD1 matches at 9 bases. CDR1 is SGDLS, CDR2 YYNGEE, per germline. The CDR3 has 16 residues. The ends lost 4 bases at V and 1 base at J; junction bases unmatched: 8. As DNA, the CDR3 is TGTGCCAGCAGCCCCGATGGGGGACAGGGTAACTATGGCTACACCTTC. It is translated as CASSPDGGQGNYGYTF.

The chain links TRBV6-1 to TRBJ1-2, with D maybe TRBD1 (5 bases). This CDR3 region has 14 residues. Trimming removed 6 bases at V and 6 bases at J, with 17 bases between. Germline V gene data show CDR1 as MNHNS and CDR2 as SASEGT. This chain's CDR3 is CASSAGLFYNGYTF. As DNA, the CDR3 is TGTGCCAGCAGCGCAGGGCTTTTTTATAATGGCTACACCTTC.

The genes are TRBV30 and TRBJ2-2; 8 bases are a match to TRBD1. The ends lost 4 bases at V and 4 bases at J; junction bases unmatched: 8. This CDR3 comprises 15 residues. Germline-derived CDR1 and CDR2 are GTSNPN and SVGIG (reference sequence). The CDR3 DNA reads as TGTGCCTGGACCCAGGGGGCGCGGATCACCGGGGAGCTGTTTTTT. It is translated as CAWTQGARITGELFF.

The chain carries TRBV2 and TRBJ1-4; D is unclear. V lost 7 bases to trimming and J lost 4 bases, with 10 bases between them. In germline, CDR1 is SNHLY, CDR2 FYNNEI. CDR3 size: 13 residues. The CDR3 protein is CASNEGLNEKLFF. The CDR3 DNA reads TGTGCCAGCAATGAGGGCCTTAATGAAAAACTGTTTTTT.

V is TRBV5-1 and J is TRBJ1-1, with 11 bases matching TRBD1. The V gene end was trimmed by 6 bases and the J gene end by 6 bases; junction bases not matched to a gene: 7. Per germline, CDR1 SGHRS and CDR2 YFSETQ. This CDR3 is built from 14 residues. The CDR3 reads CASNPGQGVPEAFF. DNA of the CDR3: TGCGCCAGCAATCCGGGACAGGGGGTACCTGAAGCTTTCTTT.